This T cell receptor (beta chain) is from a study of shared clonotypes between healthy human individuals. Study as a whole: Used for every donor were three CD4 naive, three CD4 memory, two CD8 naive and one CD8 memory plate.

Generated by immunoSEQ multiplex PCR, the TCRdb table keeps only in-frame clones and is missing some. Found here are about 2 million clones, less than 95% of them singletons; the top ten hold less than 1.5%. This clone was detected once. Other DNA sequences of this sample code for an identical CDR3. CD8 cells classed as naive were CD45RO-negative and positively selected for CCR7, excluding terminally differentiated effector memory CD45RA+ cells. Germline CDR1 SEHNR, CDR2 FQNEAQ (reference sequence). The CDR3 totals 15 residues. The junction had 3 bases not matched to a gene; V was cut back by 1 base and J by 1 base.

The sample consisted of naive CD8+ T cells sorted from blood. This chain uses TRBV7-9 with TRBJ2-7; 8 nucleotides align to TRBD2. The TCR originated in a man aged 18 to 29 in good health. The CDR3 spells CASSLGASGSYEQYF. For the CDR3, the DNA is TGTGCCAGCAGCTTAGGGGCTAGCGGGTCCTACGAGCAGTACTTC.